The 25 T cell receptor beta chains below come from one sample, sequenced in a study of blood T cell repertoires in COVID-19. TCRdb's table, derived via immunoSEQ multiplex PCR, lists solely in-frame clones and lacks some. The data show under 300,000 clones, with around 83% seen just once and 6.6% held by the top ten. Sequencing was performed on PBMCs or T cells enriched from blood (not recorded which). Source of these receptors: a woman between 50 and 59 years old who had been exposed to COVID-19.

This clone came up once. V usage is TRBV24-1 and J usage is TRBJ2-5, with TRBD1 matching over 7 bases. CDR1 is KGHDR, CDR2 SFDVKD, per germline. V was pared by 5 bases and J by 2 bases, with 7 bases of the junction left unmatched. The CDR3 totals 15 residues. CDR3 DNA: TGTGCCACCAGTGCTCCTGGACAGGTACAAGAGACCCAGTACTTC. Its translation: CATSAPGQVQETQYF.

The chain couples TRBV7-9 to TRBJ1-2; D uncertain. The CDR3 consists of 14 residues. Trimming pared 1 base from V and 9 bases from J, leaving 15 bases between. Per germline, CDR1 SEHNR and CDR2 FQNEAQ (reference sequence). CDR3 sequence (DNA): TGTGCCAGCAGCTTAGGGCCCCCTCTCGTTAGCTACACCTTC. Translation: CASSLGPPLVSYTF.

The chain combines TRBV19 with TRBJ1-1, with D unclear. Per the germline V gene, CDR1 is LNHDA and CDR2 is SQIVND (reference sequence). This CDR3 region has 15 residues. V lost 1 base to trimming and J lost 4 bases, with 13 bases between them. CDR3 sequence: CASSIVPRGITEAFF. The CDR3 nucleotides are TGTGCCAGTAGTATAGTCCCCCGGGGAATCACTGAAGCTTTCTTT.

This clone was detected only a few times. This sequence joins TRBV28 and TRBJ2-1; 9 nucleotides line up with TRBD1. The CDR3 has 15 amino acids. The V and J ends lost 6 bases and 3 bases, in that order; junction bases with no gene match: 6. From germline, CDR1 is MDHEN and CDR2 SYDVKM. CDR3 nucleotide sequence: TGTGCCAGCAGGGGCGGGGACAGGGTCTACAATGAGCAGTTCTTC. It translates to CASRGGDRVYNEQFF.

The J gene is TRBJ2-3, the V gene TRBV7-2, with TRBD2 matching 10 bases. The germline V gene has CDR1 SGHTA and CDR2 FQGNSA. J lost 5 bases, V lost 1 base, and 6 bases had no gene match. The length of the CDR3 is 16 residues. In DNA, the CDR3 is TGTGCCAGCAGCTTAGAAAGCGGGGGGGCCGGAGATACGCAGTATTTT. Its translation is CASSLESGGAGDTQYF. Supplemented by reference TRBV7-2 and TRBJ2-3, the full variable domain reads GAGVSQSPSNKVTEKGKDVELRCDPISGHTALYWYRQSLGQGLEFLIYFQGNSAPDKSGLPSDRFSAERTGGSVSTLTIQRTQQEDSAVYLCASSLESGGAGDTQYFGPGTRLTVL.

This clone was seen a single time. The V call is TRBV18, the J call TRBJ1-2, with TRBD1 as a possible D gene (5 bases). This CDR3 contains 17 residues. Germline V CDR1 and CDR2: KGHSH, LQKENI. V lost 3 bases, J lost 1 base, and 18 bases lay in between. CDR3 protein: CASSPLLDSTFNYGYTF. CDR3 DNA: TGTGCCAGCTCACCTTTACTCGACAGCACGTTTAACTATGGCTACACCTTC.

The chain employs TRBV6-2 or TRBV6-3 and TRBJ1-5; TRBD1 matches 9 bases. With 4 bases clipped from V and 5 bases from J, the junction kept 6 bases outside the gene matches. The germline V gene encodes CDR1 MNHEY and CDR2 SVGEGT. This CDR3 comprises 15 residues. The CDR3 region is CASSSLTGGHQPQHF. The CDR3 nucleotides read TGTGCCAGCAGTTCCCTAACAGGGGGCCATCAGCCCCAGCATTTT.

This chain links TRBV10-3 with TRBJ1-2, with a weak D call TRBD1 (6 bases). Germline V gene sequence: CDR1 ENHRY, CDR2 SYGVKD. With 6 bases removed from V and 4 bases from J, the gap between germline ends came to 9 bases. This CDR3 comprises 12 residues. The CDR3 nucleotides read TGTGCCATCAGCGTACAGGGCTATGGCTACACCTTC. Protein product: CAISVQGYGYTF.

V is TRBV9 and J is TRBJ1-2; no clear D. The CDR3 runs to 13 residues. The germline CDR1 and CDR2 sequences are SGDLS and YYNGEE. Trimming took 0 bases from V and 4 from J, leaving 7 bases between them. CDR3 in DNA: TGTGCCAGCAGCGTAGAGAGCGGCTATGGCTACACCTTC. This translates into CASSVESGYGYTF.

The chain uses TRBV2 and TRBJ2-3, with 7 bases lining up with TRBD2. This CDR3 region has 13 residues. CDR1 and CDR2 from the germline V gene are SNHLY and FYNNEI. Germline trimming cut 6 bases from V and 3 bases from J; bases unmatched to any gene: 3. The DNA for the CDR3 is TGTGCCAGCAGAGCGGGGAAGACAGATACGCAGTATTTT. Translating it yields CASRAGKTDTQYF.

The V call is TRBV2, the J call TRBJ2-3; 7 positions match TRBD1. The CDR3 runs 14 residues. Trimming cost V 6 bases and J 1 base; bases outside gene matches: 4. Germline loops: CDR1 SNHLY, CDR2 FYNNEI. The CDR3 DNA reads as TGTGCCAGCAGGGGACAGATTGGCACAGATACGCAGTATTTT. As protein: CASRGQIGTDTQYF. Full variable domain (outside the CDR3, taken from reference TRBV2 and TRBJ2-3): EPEVTQTPSHQVTQMGQEVILRCVPISNHLYFYWYRQILGQKVEFLVSFYNNEISEKSEIFDDQFSVERPDGSNFTLKIRSTKLEDSAMYFCASRGQIGTDTQYFGPGTRLTVL.

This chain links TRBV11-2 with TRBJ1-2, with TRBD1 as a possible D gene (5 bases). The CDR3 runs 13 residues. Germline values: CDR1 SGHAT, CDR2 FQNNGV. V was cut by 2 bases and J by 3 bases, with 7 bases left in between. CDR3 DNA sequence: TGTGCCAGCAGCTTAATAGGGGACTATGGCTACACCTTC. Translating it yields CASSLIGDYGYTF.

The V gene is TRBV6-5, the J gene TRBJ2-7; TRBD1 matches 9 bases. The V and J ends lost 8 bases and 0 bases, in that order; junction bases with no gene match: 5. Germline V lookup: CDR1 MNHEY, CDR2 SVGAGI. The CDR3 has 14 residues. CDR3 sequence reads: CASHRTGVSYEQYF. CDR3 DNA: TGTGCCAGCCACAGGACAGGGGTCTCCTACGAGCAGTACTTC.

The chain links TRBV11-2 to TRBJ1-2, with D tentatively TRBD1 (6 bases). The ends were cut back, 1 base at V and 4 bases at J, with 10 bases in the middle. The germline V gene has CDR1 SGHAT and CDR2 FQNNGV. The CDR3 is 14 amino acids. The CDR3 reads CASSLGEGVYGYTF. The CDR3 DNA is TGTGCCAGCAGCTTAGGAGAGGGGGTCTATGGCTACACCTTC.

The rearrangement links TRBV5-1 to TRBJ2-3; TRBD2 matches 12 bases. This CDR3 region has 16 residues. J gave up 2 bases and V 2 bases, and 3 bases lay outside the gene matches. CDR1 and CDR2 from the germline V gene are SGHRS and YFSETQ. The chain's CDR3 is CASSLRLAGDTDTQYF. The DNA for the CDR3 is TGCGCCAGCAGCTTAAGACTAGCGGGAGACACAGATACGCAGTATTTT.

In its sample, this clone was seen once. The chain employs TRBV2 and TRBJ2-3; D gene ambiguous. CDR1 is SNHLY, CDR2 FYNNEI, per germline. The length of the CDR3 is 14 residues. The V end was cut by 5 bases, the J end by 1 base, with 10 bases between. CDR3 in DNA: TGTGCCAGCAGTCCCCTTTTTGGCACAGATACGCAGTATTTT. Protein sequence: CASSPLFGTDTQYF.

The CDR3 nucleotides read TGTGCCAGCCTGCGCGCTCTCCAGGCTGGAGCTTTCTTT. This encodes CASLRALQAGAFF. The chain couples TRBV2 to TRBJ1-1; D ambiguous. Deletions cut 8 bases from V and 10 bases from J, with 20 bases between. This CDR3 has 13 amino acids. Looked up from germline, CDR1 is SNHLY and CDR2 is FYNNEI.

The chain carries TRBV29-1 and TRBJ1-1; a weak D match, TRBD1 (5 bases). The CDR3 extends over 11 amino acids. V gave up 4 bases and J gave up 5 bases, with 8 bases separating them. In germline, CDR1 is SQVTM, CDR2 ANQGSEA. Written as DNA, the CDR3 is TGCAGCGTTGTAGGGGTTACTGAAGCTTTCTTT. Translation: CSVVGVTEAFF.

CDR3 in amino acids: CASSIRQDLEQYF. The CDR3 DNA reads TGTGCCAGCAGCATCCGACAGGACCTCGAGCAGTACTTC. The V call is TRBV12-3 or TRBV12-4, the J call TRBJ2-7; maybe TRBD1 (6 bases). The CDR3 extends over 13 amino acids. V lost 6 bases and J 6 bases, leaving 15 bases between the germline ends.

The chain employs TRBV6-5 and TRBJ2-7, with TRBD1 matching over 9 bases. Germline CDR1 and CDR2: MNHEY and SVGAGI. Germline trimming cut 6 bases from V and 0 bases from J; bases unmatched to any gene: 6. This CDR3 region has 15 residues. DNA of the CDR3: TGTGCCAGCAGAAGGACGGGACAGGGCTCCTACGAGCAGTACTTC. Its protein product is CASRRTGQGSYEQYF.

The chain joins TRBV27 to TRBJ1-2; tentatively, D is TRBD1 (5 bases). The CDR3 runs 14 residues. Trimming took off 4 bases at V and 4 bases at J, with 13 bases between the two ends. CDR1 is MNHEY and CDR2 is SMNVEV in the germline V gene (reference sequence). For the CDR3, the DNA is TGTGCCAGCAGTTCTTGGGGGACTAGCTATGGCTACACCTTC. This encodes CASSSWGTSYGYTF.

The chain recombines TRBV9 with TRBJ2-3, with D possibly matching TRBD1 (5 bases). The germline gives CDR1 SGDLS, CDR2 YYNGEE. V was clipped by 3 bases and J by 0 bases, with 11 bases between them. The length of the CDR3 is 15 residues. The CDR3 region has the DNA TGTGCCAGCAGCGAGGGGCAGCCTAGCACAGATACGCAGTATTTT. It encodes CASSEGQPSTDTQYF.

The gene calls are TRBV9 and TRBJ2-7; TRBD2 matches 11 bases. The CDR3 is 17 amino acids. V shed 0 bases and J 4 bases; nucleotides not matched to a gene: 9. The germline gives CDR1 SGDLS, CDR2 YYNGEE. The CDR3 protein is CASSVGEGTSGRYEQYF. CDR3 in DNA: TGTGCCAGCAGCGTAGGAGAGGGGACTAGCGGACGATACGAGCAGTACTTC.

The CDR3 spells CASSLVQGQNYGYTF. DNA for the CDR3: TGCGCCAGCAGCTTGGTCCAGGGCCAAAACTATGGCTACACCTTC. The genes are TRBV5-1 and TRBJ1-2; D is possibly TRBD1 (5 bases). CDR1 and CDR2 from the germline V gene are SGHRS and YFSETQ. The germline V and J ends were trimmed by 0 bases and 2 bases, with 11 bases remaining between them. The CDR3 runs 15 residues. The entire variable domain, with the rest obtained from reference TRBV5-1 and TRBJ1-2, is as follows: KAGVTQTPRYLIKTRGQQVTLSCSPISGHRSVSWYQQTPGQGLQFLFEYFSETQRNKGNFPGRFSGRQFSNSRSEMNVSTLELGDSALYLCASSLVQGQNYGYTFGSGTRLTVV.

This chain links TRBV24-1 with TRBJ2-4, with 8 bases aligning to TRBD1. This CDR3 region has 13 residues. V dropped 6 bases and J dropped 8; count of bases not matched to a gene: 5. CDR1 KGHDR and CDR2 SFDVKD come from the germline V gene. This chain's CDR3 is CATSYTGGDIQYF. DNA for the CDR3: TGTGCCACCAGTTATACAGGGGGAGACATTCAGTACTTC.